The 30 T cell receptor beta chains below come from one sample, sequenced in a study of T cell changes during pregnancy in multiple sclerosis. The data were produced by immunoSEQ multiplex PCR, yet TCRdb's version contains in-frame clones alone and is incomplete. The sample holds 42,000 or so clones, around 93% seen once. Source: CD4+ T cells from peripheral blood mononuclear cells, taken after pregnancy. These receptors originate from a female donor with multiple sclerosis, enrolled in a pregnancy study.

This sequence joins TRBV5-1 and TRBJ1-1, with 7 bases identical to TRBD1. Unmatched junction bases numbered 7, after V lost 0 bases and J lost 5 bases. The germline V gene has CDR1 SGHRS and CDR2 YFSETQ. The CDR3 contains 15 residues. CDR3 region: CASSLARGQGTEAFF. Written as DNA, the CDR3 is TGCGCCAGCAGCTTGGCGAGGGGGCAGGGGACTGAAGCTTTCTTT.

The CDR3 nucleotides read TGTGCCAGCAGTGAAGCACTCCAGCGGGGGACCCAGTACTTC. This encodes CASSEALQRGTQYF. This rearrangement joins TRBV6-1 to TRBJ2-5; TRBD2 aligns across 7 bases. CDR1 MNHNS and CDR2 SASEGT come from the germline V gene. The ends lost 0 bases at V and 7 bases at J; junction bases unmatched: 5. The CDR3 totals 14 residues.

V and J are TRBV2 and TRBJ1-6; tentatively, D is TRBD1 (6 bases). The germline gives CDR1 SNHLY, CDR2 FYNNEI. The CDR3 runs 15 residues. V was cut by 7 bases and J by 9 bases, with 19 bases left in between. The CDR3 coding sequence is TGTGCCAGCACGGTGGAACAGGGAATTGGTTCACCCCTCCACTTT. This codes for CASTVEQGIGSPLHF.

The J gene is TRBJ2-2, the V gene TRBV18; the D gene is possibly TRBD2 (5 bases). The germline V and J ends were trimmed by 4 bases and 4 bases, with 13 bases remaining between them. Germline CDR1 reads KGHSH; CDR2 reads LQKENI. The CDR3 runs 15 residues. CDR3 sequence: CASSQLPGSTGELFF. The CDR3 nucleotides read TGTGCCAGCTCACAATTGCCGGGGAGCACCGGGGAGCTGTTTTTT.

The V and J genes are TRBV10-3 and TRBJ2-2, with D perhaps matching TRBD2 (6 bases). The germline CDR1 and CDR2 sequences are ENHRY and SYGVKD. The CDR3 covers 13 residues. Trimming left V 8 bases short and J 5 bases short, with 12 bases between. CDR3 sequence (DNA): TGTGCCATCTCCCCGGCGGGGACCGGGGAGCTGTTTTTT. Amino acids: CAISPAGTGELFF.

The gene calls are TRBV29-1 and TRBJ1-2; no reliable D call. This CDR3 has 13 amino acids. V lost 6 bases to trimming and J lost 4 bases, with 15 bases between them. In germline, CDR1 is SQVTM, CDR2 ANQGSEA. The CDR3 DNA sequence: TGCAGCGTCGCCCAGCAGGAAGGCTATGGCTACACCTTC. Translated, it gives CSVAQQEGYGYTF.

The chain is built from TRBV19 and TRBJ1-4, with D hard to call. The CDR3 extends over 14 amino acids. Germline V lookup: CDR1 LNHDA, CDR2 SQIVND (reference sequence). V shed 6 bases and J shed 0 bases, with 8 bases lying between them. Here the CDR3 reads CASSRDATNEKLFF. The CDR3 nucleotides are TGTGCCAGTAGCCGAGATGCAACTAATGAAAAACTGTTTTTT.

The CDR3 loop reads CASSTEQNTEAFF. The CDR3 DNA is TGTGCCAGCAGTACTGAGCAGAACACTGAAGCTTTCTTT. The V gene is TRBV2, the J gene TRBJ1-1; D remains ambiguous. This CDR3 spans 13 amino acids. V dropped 5 bases and J dropped 1 base, with 8 bases sitting between them. Germline assignment: CDR1 SNHLY and CDR2 FYNNEI.

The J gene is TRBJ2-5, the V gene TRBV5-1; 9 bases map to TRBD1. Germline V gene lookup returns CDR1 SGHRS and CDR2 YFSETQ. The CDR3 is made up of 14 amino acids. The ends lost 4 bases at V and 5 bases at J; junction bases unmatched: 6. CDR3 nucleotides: TGCGCCAGCAGCCTGGACAGGGGATCCGAGACCCAGTACTTC. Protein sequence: CASSLDRGSETQYF.

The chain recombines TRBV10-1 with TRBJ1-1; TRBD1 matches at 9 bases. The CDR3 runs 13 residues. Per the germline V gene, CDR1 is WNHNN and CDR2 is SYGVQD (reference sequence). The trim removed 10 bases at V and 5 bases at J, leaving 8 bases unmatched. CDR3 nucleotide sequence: TGCGCCACCGCAGGGACAGGGAATACTGAAGCTTTCTTT. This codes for CATAGTGNTEAFF.

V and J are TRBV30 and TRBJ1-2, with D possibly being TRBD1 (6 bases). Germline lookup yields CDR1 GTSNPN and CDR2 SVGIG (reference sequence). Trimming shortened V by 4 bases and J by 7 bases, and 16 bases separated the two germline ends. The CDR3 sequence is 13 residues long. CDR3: CAWTRQGMSGYTF. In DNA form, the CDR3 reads TGTGCCTGGACCAGGCAGGGGATGAGTGGCTACACCTTC. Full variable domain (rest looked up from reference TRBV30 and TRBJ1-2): SQTIHQWPATLVQPVGSPLSLECTVEGTSNPNLYWYRQAAGRGLQLLFYSVGIGQISSEVPQNLSASRPQDRQFILSSKKLLLSDSGFYLCAWTRQGMSGYTFGSGTRLTVV.

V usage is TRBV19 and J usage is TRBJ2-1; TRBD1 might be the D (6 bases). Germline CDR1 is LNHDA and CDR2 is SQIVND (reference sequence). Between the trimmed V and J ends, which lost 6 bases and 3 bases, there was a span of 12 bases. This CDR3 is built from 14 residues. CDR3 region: CASSATGIYNEQFF. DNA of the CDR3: TGTGCCAGTAGCGCCACAGGGATCTACAATGAGCAGTTCTTC.

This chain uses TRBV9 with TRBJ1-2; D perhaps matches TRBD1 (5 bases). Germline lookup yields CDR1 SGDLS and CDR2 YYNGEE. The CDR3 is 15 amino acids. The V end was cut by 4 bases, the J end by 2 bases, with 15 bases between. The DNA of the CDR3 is TGTGCCAGCAGCTCCGGGGGGACGACCAACTATGGCTACACCTTC. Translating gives CASSSGGTTNYGYTF.

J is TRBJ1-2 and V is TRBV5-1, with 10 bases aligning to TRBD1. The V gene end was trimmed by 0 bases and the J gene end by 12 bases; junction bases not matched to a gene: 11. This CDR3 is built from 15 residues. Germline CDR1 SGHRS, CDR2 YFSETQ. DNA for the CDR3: TGCGCCAGCAGCTTGGAACCGGGACAGGGGAGTACGCACACCTTC. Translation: CASSLEPGQGSTHTF.

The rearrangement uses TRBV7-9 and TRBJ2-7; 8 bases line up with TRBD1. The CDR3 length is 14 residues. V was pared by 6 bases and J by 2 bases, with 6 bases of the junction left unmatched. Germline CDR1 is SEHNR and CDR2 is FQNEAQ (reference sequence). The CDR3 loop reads CASRRDRTAYEQYF. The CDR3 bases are TGTGCCAGCAGAAGGGACAGGACTGCCTACGAGCAGTACTTC. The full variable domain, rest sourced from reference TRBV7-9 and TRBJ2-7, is DTGVSQNPRHKITKRGQNVTFRCDPISEHNRLYWYRQTLGQGPEFLTYFQNEAQLEKSRLLSDRFSAERPKGSFSTLEIQRTEQGDSAMYLCASRRDRTAYEQYFGPGTRLTVT.

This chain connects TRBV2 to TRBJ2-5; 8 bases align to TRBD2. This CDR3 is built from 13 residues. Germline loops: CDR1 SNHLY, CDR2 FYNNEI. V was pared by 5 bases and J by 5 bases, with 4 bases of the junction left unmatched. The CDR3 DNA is TGTGCCAGCAGTTACGGGGGGGCCGAGACCCAGTACTTC. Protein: CASSYGGAETQYF. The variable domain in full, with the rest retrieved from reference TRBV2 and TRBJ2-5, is EPEVTQTPSHQVTQMGQEVILRCVPISNHLYFYWYRQILGQKVEFLVSFYNNEISEKSEIFDDQFSVERPDGSNFTLKIRSTKLEDSAMYFCASSYGGAETQYFGPGTRLLVL.

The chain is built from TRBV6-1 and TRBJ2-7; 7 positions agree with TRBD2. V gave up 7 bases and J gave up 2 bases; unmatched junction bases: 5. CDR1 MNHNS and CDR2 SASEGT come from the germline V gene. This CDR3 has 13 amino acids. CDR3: CASTSGKAYEQYF. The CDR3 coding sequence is TGTGCCAGCACTAGCGGAAAAGCCTACGAGCAGTACTTC.

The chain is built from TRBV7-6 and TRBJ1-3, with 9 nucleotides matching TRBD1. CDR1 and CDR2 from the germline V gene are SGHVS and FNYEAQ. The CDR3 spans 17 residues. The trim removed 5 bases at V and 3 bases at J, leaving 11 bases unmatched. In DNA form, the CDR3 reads TGTGCCAGCAGCCCGCGATACAGGGGGCGCAATGGAAACACCATATATTTT. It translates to CASSPRYRGRNGNTIYF.

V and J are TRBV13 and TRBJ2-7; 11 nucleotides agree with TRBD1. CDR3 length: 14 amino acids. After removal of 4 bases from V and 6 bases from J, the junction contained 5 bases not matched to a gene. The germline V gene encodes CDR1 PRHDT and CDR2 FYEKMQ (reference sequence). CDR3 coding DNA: TGTGCCAGCAGCTCTCGGACAGGGGGCCCCGAGCAGTACTTC. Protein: CASSSRTGGPEQYF. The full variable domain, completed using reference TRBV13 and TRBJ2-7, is AAGVIQSPRHLIKEKRETATLKCYPIPRHDTVYWYQQGPGQDPQFLISFYEKMQSDKGSIPDRFSAQQFSDYHSELNMSSLELGDSALYFCASSSRTGGPEQYFGPGTRLTVT.

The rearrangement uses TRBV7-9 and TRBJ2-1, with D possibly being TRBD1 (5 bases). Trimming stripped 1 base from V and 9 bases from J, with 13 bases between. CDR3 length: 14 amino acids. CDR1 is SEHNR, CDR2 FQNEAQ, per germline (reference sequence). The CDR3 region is CASSLVEGAGEQFF. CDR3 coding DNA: TGTGCCAGCAGCTTAGTCGAAGGGGCAGGTGAGCAGTTCTTC. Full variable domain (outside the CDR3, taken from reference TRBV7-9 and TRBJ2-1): DTGVSQNPRHKITKRGQNVTFRCDPISEHNRLYWYRQTLGQGPEFLTYFQNEAQLEKSRLLSDRFSAERPKGSFSTLEIQRTEQGDSAMYLCASSLVEGAGEQFFGPGTRLTVL.

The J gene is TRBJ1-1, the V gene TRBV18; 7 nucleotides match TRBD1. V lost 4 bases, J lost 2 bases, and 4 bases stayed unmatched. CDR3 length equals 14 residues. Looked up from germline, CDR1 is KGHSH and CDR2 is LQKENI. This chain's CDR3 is CASSLGQLNTEAFF. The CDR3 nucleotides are TGTGCCAGCTCACTGGGACAGCTTAACACTGAAGCTTTCTTT.

As DNA, the CDR3 is TGTGCCTGGAGAGGAGGAGGCTACACCTTC. It yields the protein CAWRGGGYTF. The V call is TRBV30, the J call TRBJ1-2; no clear D gene. Trimming left V 3 bases short and J 8 bases short, with 7 bases between. The CDR3 loop spans 10 amino acids. Per the germline V gene, CDR1 is GTSNPN and CDR2 is SVGIG (reference sequence).

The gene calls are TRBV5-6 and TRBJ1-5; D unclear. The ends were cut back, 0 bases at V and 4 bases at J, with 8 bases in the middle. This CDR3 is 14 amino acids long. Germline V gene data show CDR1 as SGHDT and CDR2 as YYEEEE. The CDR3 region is CASSLAGSNQPQHF. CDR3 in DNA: TGTGCCAGCAGCTTGGCGGGATCTAATCAGCCCCAGCATTTT.

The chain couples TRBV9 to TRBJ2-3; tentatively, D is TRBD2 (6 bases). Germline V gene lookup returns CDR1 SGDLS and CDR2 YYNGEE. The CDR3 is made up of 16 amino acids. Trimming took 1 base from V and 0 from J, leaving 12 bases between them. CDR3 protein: CASSVRVGTSTDTQYF. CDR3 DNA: TGTGCCAGCAGCGTACGGGTGGGGACTAGCACAGATACGCAGTATTTT.

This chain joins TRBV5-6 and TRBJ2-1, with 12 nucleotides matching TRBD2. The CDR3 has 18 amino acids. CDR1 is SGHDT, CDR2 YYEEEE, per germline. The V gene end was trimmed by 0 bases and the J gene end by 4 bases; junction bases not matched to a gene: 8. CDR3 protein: CASSLALAGGRVYNEQFF. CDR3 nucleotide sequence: TGTGCCAGCAGCTTGGCCCTAGCGGGGGGGCGTGTTTACAATGAGCAGTTCTTC.

CDR3 bases: TGTGCCAGCAGCTTAAGGACAGGGCTAAACACCGGGGAGCTGTTTTTT. This gives the protein CASSLRTGLNTGELFF. The chain recombines TRBV11-3 with TRBJ2-2; TRBD1 aligns across 8 bases. This CDR3 comprises 16 residues. With 2 bases clipped from V and 2 bases from J, the junction kept 4 bases outside the gene matches. The V gene's germline CDR1 is SGHNT and CDR2 YENEEA.

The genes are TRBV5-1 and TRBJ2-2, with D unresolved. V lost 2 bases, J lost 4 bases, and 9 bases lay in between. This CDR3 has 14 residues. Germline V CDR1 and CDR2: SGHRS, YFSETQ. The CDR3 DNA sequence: TGCGCCAGCAGCTTCCTGGCAGGCACCGGGGAGCTGTTTTTT. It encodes CASSFLAGTGELFF.

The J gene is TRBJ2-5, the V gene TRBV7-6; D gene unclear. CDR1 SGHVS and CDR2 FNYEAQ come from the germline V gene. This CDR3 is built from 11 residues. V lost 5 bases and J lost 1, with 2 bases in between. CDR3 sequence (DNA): TGTGCCAGCAGCCTCCAAGAGACCCAGTACTTC. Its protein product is CASSLQETQYF.

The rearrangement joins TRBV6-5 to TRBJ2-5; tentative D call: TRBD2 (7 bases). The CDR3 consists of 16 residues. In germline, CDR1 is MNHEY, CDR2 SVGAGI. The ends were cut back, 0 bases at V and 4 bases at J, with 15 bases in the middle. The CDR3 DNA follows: TGTGCCAGCAGTTACTCGATTGTGGGGGGGCGAGAGACCCAGTACTTC. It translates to CASSYSIVGGRETQYF.

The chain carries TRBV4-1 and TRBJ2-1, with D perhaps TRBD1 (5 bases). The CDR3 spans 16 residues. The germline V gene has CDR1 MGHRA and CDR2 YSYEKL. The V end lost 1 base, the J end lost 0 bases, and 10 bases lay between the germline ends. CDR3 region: CASSQGQTSSYNEQFF. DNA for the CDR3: TGCGCCAGCAGCCAAGGACAGACTTCCTCCTACAATGAGCAGTTCTTC.